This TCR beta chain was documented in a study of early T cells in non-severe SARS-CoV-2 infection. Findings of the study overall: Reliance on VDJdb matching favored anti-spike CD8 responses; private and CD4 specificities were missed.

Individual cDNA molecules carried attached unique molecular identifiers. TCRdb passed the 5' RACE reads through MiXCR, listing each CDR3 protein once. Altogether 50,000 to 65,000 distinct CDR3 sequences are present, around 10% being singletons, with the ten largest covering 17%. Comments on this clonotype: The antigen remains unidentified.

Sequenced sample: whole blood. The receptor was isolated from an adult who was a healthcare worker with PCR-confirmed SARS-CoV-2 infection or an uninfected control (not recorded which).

Here the CDR3 reads CASSAARTGGNSPLHF. In DNA, the CDR3 is TGTGCCAGCAGTGCCGCGAGGACAGGGGGTAATTCACCCCTCCACTTT. V gene TRBV6-1 combines with J gene TRBJ1-6, with TRBD1 matching over 10 bases. J gave up 6 bases and V 4 bases, and 6 bases lay outside the gene matches. Germline lookup yields CDR1 MNHNS and CDR2 SASEGT. The CDR3 sequence is 16 residues long.